Listed below are T cell receptor beta chains from one sample, sequenced in a study of T cells in Graves' hyperthyroidism and ophthalmopathy. TCRdb reprocessed the multiplex PCR reads via MiXCR and lists one record per CDR3 protein. The sample has about 720,000 distinct CDR3 sequences; 16% are singletons. The sample taken for sequencing was blood. The receptor set was obtained from a man in his late teens or twenties with Graves' hyperthyroidism. CDR3s include the opening cysteine and the closing phenylalanine or tryptophan. D genes are given only for firm matches. The size entry is marked missing in some rows and otherwise reads once, few, many or a size class.

J: TRBJ2-7; V: TRBV30; size: -; D: -; CDR3: CAWSAGLLDYEQYF; DNA: TGTGCCTGGAGTGCAGGGCTTTTGGACTACGAGCAGTACTTC
J: TRBJ2-5; V: TRBV28; size: few; D: TRBD1; CDR3: CASSSLQGGSQETQYF; DNA: TGTGCCAGCAGTTCGCTACAAGGGGGCTCGCAAGAGACCCAGTACTTC
J: TRBJ2-7; V: TRBV7-9; size: -; D: TRBD1; CDR3: CASSFPGQAREQYF; DNA: TGTGCCAGCAGTTTCCCGGGACAGGCTAGGGAGCAGTACTTC
J: TRBJ2-5; V: TRBV10-3; size: few; D: -; CDR3: CAISGNSGGQETQYF; DNA: TGTGCCATCAGTGGGAATAGCGGAGGTCAAGAGACCCAGTACTTC
J: TRBJ1-5; V: TRBV28; size: many; D: -; CDR3: CASSPTGLGNQPQHF; DNA: TGTGCCAGCAGTCCAACAGGGCTTGGCAATCAGCCCCAGCATTTT
J: TRBJ1-1; V: TRBV10-3; size: -; D: TRBD1; CDR3: CAISGTGAMNTEAFF; DNA: TGTGCCATCAGCGGGACAGGGGCGATGAACACTGAAGCTTTCTTT
J: TRBJ2-2; V: TRBV10-3; size: once; D: -; CDR3: CAISEFGRGVTGELFF; DNA: TGTGCCATCAGTGAGTTTGGAAGAGGGGTCACCGGGGAGCTGTTTTTT
J: TRBJ2-5; V: TRBV3-1; size: many; D: -; CDR3: CASSHRTGETQYF; DNA: TGTGCCAGCAGCCACAGGACGGGAGAGACCCAGTACTTC
J: TRBJ2-3; V: TRBV27; size: many; D: -; CDR3: CASSLSAPSDTQYF; DNA: TGTGCCAGCAGTTTATCGGCCCCTTCGGATACGCAGTATTTT
J: TRBJ2-1; V: TRBV4-1; size: few; D: TRBD1; CDR3: CASSQVQGVDNEQFF; DNA: TGCGCCAGCAGCCAAGTACAGGGGGTCGACAATGAGCAGTTCTTC
J: TRBJ2-7; V: TRBV20-1; size: -; D: -; CDR3: CSARDRYGLRGWDEQYF; DNA: TGCAGTGCTAGAGATCGTTACGGACTCCGAGGGTGGGACGAGCAGTACTTC
J: TRBJ2-2; V: TRBV5-1; size: -; D: TRBD2; CDR3: CASSLEGVSGRSTGELFF; DNA: TGCGCCAGCAGCTTGGAGGGGGTTAGCGGGAGGAGCACCGGGGAGCTGTTTTTT
J: TRBJ2-1; V: TRBV28; size: many; D: TRBD1; CDR3: CASSWDSLGVNEQFF; DNA: TGTGCCAGCAGTTGGGACAGCCTAGGGGTCAATGAGCAGTTCTTC
J: TRBJ2-1; V: TRBV24-1; size: few; D: -; CDR3: CATSDLGGRDEQFF; DNA: TGTGCCACCAGTGATTTAGGGGGGAGGGATGAGCAGTTCTTC
J: TRBJ2-3; V: TRBV30; size: few; D: TRBD2; CDR3: CAWSYGTSGDPSTFTDTQYF; DNA: TGTGCCTGGAGTTACGGGACTAGCGGGGACCCTTCAACTTTCACAGATACGCAGTATTTT
J: TRBJ2-7; V: TRBV28; size: many; D: -; CDR3: CASSSQEYEQYF; DNA: TGTGCCAGCAGTTCGCAGGAATACGAGCAGTACTTC
J: TRBJ1-4; V: TRBV7-9; size: -; D: -; CDR3: CASSPKLPGEKLFF; DNA: TGTGCCAGCAGCCCCAAACTGCCGGGGGAAAAACTGTTTTTT
J: TRBJ2-3; V: TRBV7-3; size: many; D: TRBD1; CDR3: CASTTGGKDTQYF; DNA: TGTGCCAGCACCACAGGGGGGAAAGATACGCAGTATTTT
J: TRBJ2-7; V: TRBV11-2; size: many; D: -; CDR3: CASSPPFRGKAYEQYF; DNA: TGTGCCAGCAGCCCTCCTTTCCGCGGGAAAGCCTACGAGCAGTACTTC
J: TRBJ2-5; V: TRBV12-5; size: -; D: TRBD2; CDR3: CASAPGSGRVSQYF; DNA: TGTGCTAGTGCCCCTGGTAGCGGGAGGGTGTCCCAGTACTTC
J: TRBJ1-2; V: TRBV7-9; size: -; D: -; CDR3: CASSLAGPGYTF; DNA: TGTGCCAGCAGCTTAGCCGGACCCGGCTACACCTTC
J: TRBJ2-1; V: TRBV20-1; size: many; D: -; CDR3: CSARDRDEQFF; DNA: TGCAGTGCTAGAGACAGAGATGAGCAGTTCTTC
J: TRBJ1-2; V: TRBV19; size: -; D: -; CDR3: CASSIVSYGYTF; DNA: TGTGCCAGTAGTATCGTTTCCTATGGCTACACCTTC
J: TRBJ2-2; V: TRBV5-6; size: -; D: TRBD2; CDR3: CASLRGGWGASGSNTGELFF; DNA: TGTGCCAGCCTCCGCGGGGGCTGGGGAGCTAGCGGGTCGAACACCGGGGAGCTGTTTTTT